These 15 T cell receptor beta chains originate from one sample sequenced in a study of blood T cell repertoires in COVID-19. Sequenced by immunoSEQ multiplex PCR; TCRdb stores in-frame clones only, minus some. The table includes under 350,000 clones, 65% to 90% detected once. What was sequenced was PBMCs or T cells enriched from blood (not recorded which). Receptors were obtained from a woman aged 40 to 50 with acute COVID-19.

The chain couples TRBV7-3 to TRBJ1-3; D unclear. Germline V CDR1 and CDR2: SGHTA, FQGTGA. The CDR3 runs 14 residues. The V and J ends lost 0 bases and 0 bases respectively, with 3 bases between them. CDR3 sequence (DNA): TGTGCCAGCAGCTTAACCGGCTCTGGAAACACCATATATTTT. This translates into CASSLTGSGNTIYF.

As to this clone: Within the sample, other DNA sequences also encode this same CDR3. The gene calls are TRBV11-2 and TRBJ2-1; D gene uncertain. V was shortened by 1 base and J by 3 bases, with 7 bases between the two germline ends. Per the germline V gene, CDR1 is SGHAT and CDR2 is FQNNGV. This CDR3 comprises 14 residues. CDR3: CASSLGAGYNEQFF. In nucleotides, the CDR3 is TGTGCCAGCAGCTTAGGAGCAGGCTACAATGAGCAGTTCTTC.

The gene calls are TRBV9 and TRBJ2-3; D gene uncertain. CDR1 is SGDLS, CDR2 YYNGEE, per germline. V was shortened by 2 bases and J by 2 bases, with 12 bases between the two germline ends. The CDR3 has 15 residues. The CDR3: CASSVRYTFTDTQYF. The CDR3 DNA follows: TGTGCCAGCAGCGTGAGGTATACCTTCACAGATACGCAGTATTTT.

V is TRBV12-5 and J is TRBJ2-5; 13 nucleotides line up with TRBD2. Unmatched junction bases numbered 8, after V lost 7 bases and J lost 3 bases. This CDR3 contains 16 residues. CDR1 and CDR2 from the germline V gene are LGHNT and FRNRAP. The CDR3 spells CASARTSGGAKETQYF. The CDR3 bases are TGTGCTAGTGCCCGAACTAGCGGGGGGGCTAAAGAGACCCAGTACTTC.

The DNA for the CDR3 is TGTGCCAGCAGCTTGGGGACTTTCCAAGAGACCCAGTACTTC. It specifies CASSLGTFQETQYF. The chain carries TRBV5-6 and TRBJ2-5; maybe TRBD2 (5 bases). The germline CDR1 and CDR2 sequences are SGHDT and YYEEEE. The CDR3 length is 14 residues. V was cut by 0 bases and J by 1 base, with 7 bases left in between.

The V and J genes are TRBV4-3 and TRBJ2-1; the match to TRBD1 covers 9 bases. Germline V gene lookup returns CDR1 LGHNA and CDR2 YSLEER. Germline trimming cut 4 bases from V and 8 bases from J; bases unmatched to any gene: 9. The length of the CDR3 is 15 residues. CDR3 sequence: CASSLGTGISYEQFF. CDR3 DNA: TGCGCCAGCAGCCTGGGGACAGGGATTTCGTATGAGCAGTTCTTC.

The chain couples TRBV3-1 (or the pseudogene TRBV3-2) to TRBJ2-7, with TRBD1 as a possible D gene (5 bases). V lost 1 base and J 0 bases, leaving 7 bases between the germline ends. This CDR3 spans 14 amino acids. Germline lookup yields CDR1 LGHDT and CDR2 YNNKEL (reference sequence). As DNA, the CDR3 is TGTGCCAGCAGCCAAGGGACACCCTCCTACGAGCAGTACTTC. Translation: CASSQGTPSYEQYF.

The chain couples TRBV18 to TRBJ1-1, with 7 positions matching TRBD1. The CDR3 consists of 13 residues. In germline, CDR1 is KGHSH, CDR2 LQKENI. The V segment lost 2 bases and the J segment 8 bases; nucleotides outside the gene matches: 5. The DNA of the CDR3 is TGTGCCAGCTCACCAAACGACAGGGTAGAAGCTTTCTTT. It encodes CASSPNDRVEAFF.

The CDR3 nucleotides are TGTGCCAGCAGTGGACAGGGGGGCTATCAGCCCCAGCATTTT. It is translated as CASSGQGGYQPQHF. The gene calls are TRBV2 and TRBJ1-5, with 9 positions matching TRBD1. Per germline, CDR1 SNHLY and CDR2 FYNNEI. V shed 4 bases, J shed 5 bases, and the junction held 3 bases outside the gene matches. There are 14 residues in the CDR3.

The chain employs TRBV27 and TRBJ2-1; TRBD2 is a possible D gene (5 bases). The CDR3 extends over 14 amino acids. The V gene lost 6 bases and the J gene lost 0 bases, with 9 bases spanning the gap. CDR1 and CDR2 from the germline V gene are MNHEY and SMNVEV (reference sequence). In DNA, the CDR3 is TGTGCCAGCAGAGGGAGCGGCTCCTACAATGAGCAGTTCTTC. Its translation is CASRGSGSYNEQFF.

The V call is TRBV7-2, the J call TRBJ2-7, with TRBD2 matching 9 bases. There are 18 residues in the CDR3. Germline V gives CDR1 SGHTA, CDR2 FQGNSA. Trimming cost V 5 bases and J 6 bases; bases outside gene matches: 20. CDR3 coding DNA: TGTGCCAGCAGCCCCAGGGGTAGCGGGGGTTATTCTGGGGGCGAGCAGTACTTC. This sequence encodes CASSPRGSGGYSGGEQYF.

The chain uses TRBV15 and TRBJ1-4, with a tentative D call TRBD1 (5 bases). The CDR3 is 14 residues long. V dropped 5 bases and J dropped 10 bases, with 17 bases sitting between them. Germline CDR1 LNHNV, CDR2 YYDKDF (reference sequence). CDR3 sequence (DNA): TGTGCCACCAGCCCAAGGGGAGGATCCCCAAAACTGTTTTTT. The encoded protein is CATSPRGGSPKLFF. Full variable domain (missing parts from reference TRBV15 and TRBJ1-4): DAMVIQNPRYQVTQFGKPVTLSCSQTLNHNVMYWYQQKSSQAPKLLFHYYDKDFNNEADTPDNFQSRRPNTSFCFLDIRSPGLGDTAMYLCATSPRGGSPKLFFGSGTQLSVL.

This chain uses TRBV2 with TRBJ2-5; D is unresolved. The CDR3 runs 11 residues. CDR1 is SNHLY and CDR2 is FYNNEI in the germline V gene. Deletions cut 6 bases from V and 7 bases from J, with 9 bases between. CDR3 loop: CASRGTGTQYF. The CDR3 nucleotides read TGTGCCAGCAGAGGTACGGGGACCCAGTACTTC.

The V gene is TRBV19, the J gene TRBJ1-5; D not certain. CDR3 length: 14 residues. V lost 1 base to trimming and J lost 0 bases, with 4 bases between them. CDR1 is LNHDA, CDR2 SQIVND, per germline (reference sequence). The CDR3 loop is CASSIGHSNQPQHF. In nucleotides, the CDR3 is TGTGCCAGTAGTATAGGGCATAGCAATCAGCCCCAGCATTTT.

The rearrangement joins TRBV19 to TRBJ2-7, with D tentatively TRBD2 (5 bases). CDR1 is LNHDA, CDR2 SQIVND, per germline (reference sequence). The ends were cut back, 3 bases at V and 7 bases at J, with 13 bases in the middle. The CDR3 covers 13 residues. The chain's CDR3 is CASSMGNRGEQYF. The DNA of the CDR3 is TGTGCCAGTAGTATGGGCAATCGCGGGGAGCAGTACTTC.